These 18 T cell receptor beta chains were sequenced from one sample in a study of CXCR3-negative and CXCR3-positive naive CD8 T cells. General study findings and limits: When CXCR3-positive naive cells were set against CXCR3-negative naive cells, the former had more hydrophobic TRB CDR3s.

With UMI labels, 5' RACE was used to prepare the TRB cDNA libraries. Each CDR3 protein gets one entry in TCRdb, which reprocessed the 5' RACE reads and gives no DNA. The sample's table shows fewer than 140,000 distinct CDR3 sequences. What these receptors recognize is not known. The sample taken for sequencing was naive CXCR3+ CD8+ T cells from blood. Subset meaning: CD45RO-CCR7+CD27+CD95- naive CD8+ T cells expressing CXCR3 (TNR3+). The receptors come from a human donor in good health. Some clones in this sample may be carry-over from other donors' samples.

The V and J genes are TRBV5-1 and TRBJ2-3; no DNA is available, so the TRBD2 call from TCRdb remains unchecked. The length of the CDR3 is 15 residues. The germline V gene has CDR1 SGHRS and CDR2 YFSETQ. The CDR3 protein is CASSPEGASTDTQYF.

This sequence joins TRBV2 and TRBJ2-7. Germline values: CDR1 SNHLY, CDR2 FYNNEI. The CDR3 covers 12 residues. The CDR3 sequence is CATQTTLYEQYF.

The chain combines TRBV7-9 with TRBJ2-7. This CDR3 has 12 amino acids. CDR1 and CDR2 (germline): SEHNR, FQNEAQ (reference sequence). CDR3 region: CASSLAVGEQYF.

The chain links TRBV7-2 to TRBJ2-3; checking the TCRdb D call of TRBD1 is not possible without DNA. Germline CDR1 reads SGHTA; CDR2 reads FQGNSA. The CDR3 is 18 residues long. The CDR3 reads CASSPTMLGGRRTDTQYF.

The CDR3 spells CSVEGTVSYEQYF. This rearrangement joins TRBV29-1 to TRBJ2-7; the TCRdb D gene call, TRBD1, has no DNA to confirm it. Germline lookup yields CDR1 SQVTM and CDR2 ANQGSEA. This CDR3 comprises 13 residues.

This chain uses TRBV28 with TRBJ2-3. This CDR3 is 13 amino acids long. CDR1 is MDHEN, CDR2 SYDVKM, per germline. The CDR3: CASSLSYTDTQYF.

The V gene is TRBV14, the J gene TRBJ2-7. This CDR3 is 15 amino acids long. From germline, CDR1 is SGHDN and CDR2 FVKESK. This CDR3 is CASSQDIGPAYEQYF.

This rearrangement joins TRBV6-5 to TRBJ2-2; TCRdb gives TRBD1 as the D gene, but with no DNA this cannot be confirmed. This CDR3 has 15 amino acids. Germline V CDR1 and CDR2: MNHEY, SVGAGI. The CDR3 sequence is CASSWDRIRGGELFF.

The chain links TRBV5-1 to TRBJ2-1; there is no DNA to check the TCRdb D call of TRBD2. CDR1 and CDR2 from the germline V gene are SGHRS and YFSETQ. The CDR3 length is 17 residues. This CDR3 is CASSLVSMRASYNEQFF.

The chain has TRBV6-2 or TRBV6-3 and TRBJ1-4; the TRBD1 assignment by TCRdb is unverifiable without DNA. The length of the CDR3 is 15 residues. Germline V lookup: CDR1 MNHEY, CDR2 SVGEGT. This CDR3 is CASSLFGTLNEKLFF.

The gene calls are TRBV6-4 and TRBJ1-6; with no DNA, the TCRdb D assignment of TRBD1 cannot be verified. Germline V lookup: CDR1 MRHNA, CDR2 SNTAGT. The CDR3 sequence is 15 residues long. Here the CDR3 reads CASTIEGTANSPLHF.

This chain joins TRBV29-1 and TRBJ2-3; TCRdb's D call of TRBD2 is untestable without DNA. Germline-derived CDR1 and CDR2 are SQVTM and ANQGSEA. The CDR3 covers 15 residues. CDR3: CSADFLREGTDTQYF.

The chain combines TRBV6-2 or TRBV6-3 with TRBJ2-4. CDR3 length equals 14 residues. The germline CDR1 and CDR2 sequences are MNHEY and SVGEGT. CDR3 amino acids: CASSSIGSGSIQYF.

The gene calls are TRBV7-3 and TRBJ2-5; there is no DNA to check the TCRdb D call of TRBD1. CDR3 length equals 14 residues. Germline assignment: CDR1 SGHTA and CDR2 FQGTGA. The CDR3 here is CASRPGGPVETQYF.

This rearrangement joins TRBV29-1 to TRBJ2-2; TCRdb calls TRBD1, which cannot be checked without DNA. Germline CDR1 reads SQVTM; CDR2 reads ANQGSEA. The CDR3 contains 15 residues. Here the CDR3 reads CSVEDAGGLTGELFF.

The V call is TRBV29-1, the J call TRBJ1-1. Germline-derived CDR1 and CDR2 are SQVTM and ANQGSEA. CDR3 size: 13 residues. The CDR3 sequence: CSVEGYGATEAFF.

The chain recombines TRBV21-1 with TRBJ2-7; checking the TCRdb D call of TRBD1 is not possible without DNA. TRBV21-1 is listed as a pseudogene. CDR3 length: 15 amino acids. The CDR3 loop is CASSKESQGAGEQYF.

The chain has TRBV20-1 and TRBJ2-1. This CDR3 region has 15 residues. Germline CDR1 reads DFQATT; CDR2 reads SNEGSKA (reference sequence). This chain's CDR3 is CSARVAGSAYNEQFF.